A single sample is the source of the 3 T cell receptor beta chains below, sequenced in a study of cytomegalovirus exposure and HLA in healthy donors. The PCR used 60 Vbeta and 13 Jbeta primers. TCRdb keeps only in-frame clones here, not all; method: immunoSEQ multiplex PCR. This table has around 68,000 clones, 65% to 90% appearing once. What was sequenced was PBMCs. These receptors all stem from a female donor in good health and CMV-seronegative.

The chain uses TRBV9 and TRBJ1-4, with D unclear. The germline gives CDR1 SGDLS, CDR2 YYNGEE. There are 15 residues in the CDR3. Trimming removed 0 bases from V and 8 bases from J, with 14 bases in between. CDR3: CASSVGEGSKEKLFF. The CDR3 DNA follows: TGTGCCAGCAGCGTAGGTGAGGGTAGCAAGGAAAAACTGTTTTTT.

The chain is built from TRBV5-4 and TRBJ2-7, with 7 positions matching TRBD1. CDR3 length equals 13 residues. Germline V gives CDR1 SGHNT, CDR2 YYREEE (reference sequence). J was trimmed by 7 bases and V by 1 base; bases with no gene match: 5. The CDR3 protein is CASSLSSGGEQYF. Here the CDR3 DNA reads TGTGCCAGCAGCTTGTCGTCAGGGGGAGAGCAGTACTTC.

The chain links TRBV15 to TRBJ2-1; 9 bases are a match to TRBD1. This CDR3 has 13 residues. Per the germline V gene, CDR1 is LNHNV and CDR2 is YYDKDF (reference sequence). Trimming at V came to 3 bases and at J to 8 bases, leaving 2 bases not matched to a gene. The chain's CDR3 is CATSRDRGYEQFF. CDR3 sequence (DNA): TGTGCCACCAGCAGGGACAGGGGCTATGAGCAGTTCTTC.